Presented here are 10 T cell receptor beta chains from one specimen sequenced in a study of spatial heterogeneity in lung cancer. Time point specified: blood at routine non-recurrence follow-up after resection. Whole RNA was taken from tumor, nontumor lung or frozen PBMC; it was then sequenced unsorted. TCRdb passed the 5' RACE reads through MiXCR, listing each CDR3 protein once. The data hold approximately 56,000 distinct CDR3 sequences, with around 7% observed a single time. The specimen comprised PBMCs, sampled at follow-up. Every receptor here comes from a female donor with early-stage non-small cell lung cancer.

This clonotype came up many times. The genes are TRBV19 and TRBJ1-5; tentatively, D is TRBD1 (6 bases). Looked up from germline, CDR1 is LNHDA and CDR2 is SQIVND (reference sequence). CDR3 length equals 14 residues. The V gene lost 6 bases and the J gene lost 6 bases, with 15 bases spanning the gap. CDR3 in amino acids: CASSPTGSGQPQHF. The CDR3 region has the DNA TGTGCCAGTAGCCCTACAGGGTCGGGTCAGCCCCAGCATTTT.

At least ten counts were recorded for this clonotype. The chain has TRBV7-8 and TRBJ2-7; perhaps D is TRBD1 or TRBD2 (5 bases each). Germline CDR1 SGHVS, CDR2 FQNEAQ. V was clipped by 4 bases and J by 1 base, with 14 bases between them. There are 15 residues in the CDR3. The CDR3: CASSSPGTSSYEQYF. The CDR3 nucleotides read TGTGCCAGCAGCTCCCCCGGGACGAGTTCCTACGAGCAGTACTTC.

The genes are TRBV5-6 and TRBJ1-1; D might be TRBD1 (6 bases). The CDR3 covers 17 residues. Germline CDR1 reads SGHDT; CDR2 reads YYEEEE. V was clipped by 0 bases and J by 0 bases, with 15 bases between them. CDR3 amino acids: CASSLDPTGSVNTEAFF. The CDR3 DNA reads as TGTGCCAGCAGCTTGGACCCCACAGGGTCGGTGAACACTGAAGCTTTCTTT. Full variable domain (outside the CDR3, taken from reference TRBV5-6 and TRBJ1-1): DAGVTQSPTHLIKTRGQQVTLRCSPKSGHDTVSWYQQALGQGPQFIFQYYEEEERQRGNFPDRFSGHQFPNYSSELNVNALLLGDSALYLCASSLDPTGSVNTEAFFGQGTRLTVV.

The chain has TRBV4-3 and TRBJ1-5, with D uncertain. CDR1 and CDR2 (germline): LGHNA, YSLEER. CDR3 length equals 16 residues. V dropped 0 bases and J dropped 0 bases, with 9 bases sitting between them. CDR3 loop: CASSQDYLYSNQPQHF. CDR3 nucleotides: TGCGCCAGCAGCCAAGACTACCTTTATAGCAATCAGCCCCAGCATTTT.

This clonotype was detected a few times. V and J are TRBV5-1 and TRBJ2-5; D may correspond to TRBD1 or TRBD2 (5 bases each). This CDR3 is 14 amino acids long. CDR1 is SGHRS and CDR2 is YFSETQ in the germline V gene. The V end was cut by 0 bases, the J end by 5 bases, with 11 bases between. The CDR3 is CASSLGGAAETQYF. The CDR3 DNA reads TGCGCCAGCAGCTTGGGAGGGGCAGCCGAGACCCAGTACTTC.

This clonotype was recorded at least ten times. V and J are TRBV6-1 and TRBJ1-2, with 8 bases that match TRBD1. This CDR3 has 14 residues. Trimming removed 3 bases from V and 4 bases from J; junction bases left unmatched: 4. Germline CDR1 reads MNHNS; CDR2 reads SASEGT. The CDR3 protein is CASSETGVVYGYTF. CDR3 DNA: TGTGCCAGCAGTGAGACAGGGGTTGTCTATGGCTACACCTTC.

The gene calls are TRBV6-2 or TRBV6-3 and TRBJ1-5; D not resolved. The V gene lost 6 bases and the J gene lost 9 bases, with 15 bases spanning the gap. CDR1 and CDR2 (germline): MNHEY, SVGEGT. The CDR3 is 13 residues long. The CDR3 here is CASSPPSVGPQHF. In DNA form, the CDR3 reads TGTGCCAGCAGCCCGCCCAGCGTTGGGCCCCAGCATTTT.

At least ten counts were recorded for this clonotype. The CDR3, as DNA: TGTGCCAGCAGTCTGGGACAGGGTCCCGGGAGGCAGTACTTC. Protein sequence: CASSLGQGPGRQYF. This rearrangement joins TRBV28 to TRBJ2-7; the match to TRBD1 covers 9 bases. The germline gives CDR1 MDHEN, CDR2 SYDVKM. V was pared by 5 bases and J by 9 bases, with 11 bases of the junction left unmatched. The CDR3 spans 14 residues.

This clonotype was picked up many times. Here the CDR3 DNA reads TGCAGTGCCAACGCGGGCGGGGGTACAGATACGCAGTATTTT. Protein: CSANAGGGTDTQYF. The chain recombines TRBV20-1 with TRBJ2-3; 7 bases fit TRBD2. CDR1 is DFQATT and CDR2 is SNEGSKA in the germline V gene (reference sequence). Trimming at V came to 6 bases and at J to 3 bases, leaving 9 bases not matched to a gene. CDR3 length: 14 residues.

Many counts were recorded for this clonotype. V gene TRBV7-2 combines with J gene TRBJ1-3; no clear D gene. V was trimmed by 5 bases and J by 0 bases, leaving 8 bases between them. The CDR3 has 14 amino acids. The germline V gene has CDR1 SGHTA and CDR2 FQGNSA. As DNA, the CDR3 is TGTGCCAGCAGCGTCCCAAACTCTGGAAACACCATATATTTT. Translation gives CASSVPNSGNTIYF.